This T cell receptor (beta chain) was found in a study of T cell changes during pregnancy in multiple sclerosis. Trimming removed 4 bases from V and 4 bases from J; junction bases left unmatched: 6. CDR1 and CDR2 from the germline V gene are MNHEY and SVGAGI. This CDR3 spans 14 amino acids. Measured with immunoSEQ multiplex PCR; TCRdb has only the in-frame clones, and not every one. The sample includes about 89,000 clones, 92% seen only once; the top ten take roughly 2.3%. V is TRBV6-5 and J is TRBJ1-1; 7 bases agree with TRBD1. The origin of this receptor is a female donor in good health, enrolled as a control in a pregnancy study. This material consisted of peripheral blood, taken after pregnancy. CDR3 nucleotides: TGTGCCAGCAGTTTGGTGACAGGGTTCACTGAAGCTTTCTTT. This gives the protein CASSLVTGFTEAFF.